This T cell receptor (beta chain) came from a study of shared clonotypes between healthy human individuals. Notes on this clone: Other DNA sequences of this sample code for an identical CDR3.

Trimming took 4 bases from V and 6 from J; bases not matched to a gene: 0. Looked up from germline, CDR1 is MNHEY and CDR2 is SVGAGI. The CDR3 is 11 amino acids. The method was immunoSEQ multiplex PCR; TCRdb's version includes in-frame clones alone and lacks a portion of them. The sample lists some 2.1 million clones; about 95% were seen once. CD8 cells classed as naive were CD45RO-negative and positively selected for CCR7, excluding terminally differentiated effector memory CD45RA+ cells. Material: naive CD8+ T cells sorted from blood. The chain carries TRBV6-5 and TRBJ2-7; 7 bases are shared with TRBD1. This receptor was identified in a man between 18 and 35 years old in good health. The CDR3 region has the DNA TGTGCCAGCAGTTCAGGGGGCGAGCAGTACTTC. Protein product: CASSSGGEQYF.